This T cell receptor (beta chain) was found in a study of cytomegalovirus exposure and HLA in healthy donors (dated 2017 in TCRdb). Regarding the study in general: An earlier analysis of approximately 640 of the donors reported about 290 Gb of sequence data and roughly 110 million unique TCR beta sequences from some 180 million T cells. In addition to the first cohort of around 670 subjects, a separate validation cohort of over 90 different subjects was used. The T cell repertoires of under 700 subjects were profiled by immunosequencing and related to cytomegalovirus serostatus. An early release that covered fewer than 800 HLA-typed donors contained approximately 320 gigabases of sequencing data and tens of millions of unique TCR sequences. All discovery cohort repertoires had been generated using a single sequencing platform. A later analysis re-examined previously published TCR beta repertoires from roughly 720 donors and added high-resolution HLA genotyping to investigate patterns of TCR occurrence. A later genetic analysis took genome-wide SNP genotypes for about 60% of the roughly 670 donors and used that subset as a discovery cohort. To predict cytomegalovirus infection status, the study brought together high-throughput TCR immunosequencing, statistical association of individual TCRs with disease status, and machine learning. On average, over 200,000 unique TCR beta nucleotide sequences were sequenced per donor among 300 to 500 genotyped donors of the cohort, with 15% to 20% of those sequences being non-productive. Donor age, sex, ethnicity and CMV serostatus were compiled alongside the repertoire data. Of the roughly 400 genotyped donors, 75% to 85% were placed in the genetic ancestry cluster associated with self-reported Caucasian donors. The number of typed donors differed by locus: roughly 629-640 for A, B, C, DRB1 and DQB1; 500 to 550 for DQA1; around 580 for DPA1; and around 450 for DPB1. In the later analysis, no new phenotypic data were used to find candidate immune exposures; instead, reliance was placed on TCR beta sequences and their occurrence across donors. An earlier analysis of some 500 of the donors used high-throughput TCR beta sequencing to judge whether each TCR beta V gene segment behaved as functional or pseudogenic. The study aimed to test whether cataloging public T cell receptors could reveal signatures of past pathogen exposure. Both class I and class II loci were covered by HLA typing, at four-digit resolution. Roughly 5 DR-DQ haplotypes were treated as single units for association and clustering because of strong linkage in the cohort. Results the study describes overall, beyond this receptor: Strong co-occurrence of HLA alleles, especially DR and DQ, made assigning TCR associations to individual alleles difficult. Linkage disequilibrium might explain the correlated functional status among segregating V segments, but an unknown experimental factor could not be excluded. Because counts were too low, some 17 rarely observed V segments, including chromosome 9 orphons, were left out of the earlier analysis of 500 to 650 of the donors. In a later analysis, HLA-associated TCR beta chains showed more clonal expansion and lower generation probabilities than non-associated chains that were equally common. Presence/absence analyses assumed roughly uniform sequencing depth across donors, an assumption that may not hold. The 87-base-pair reads could not distinguish some IMGT-functional V segments, including TRBV6-2 and TRBV6-3, so those segments were excluded. A group of highly shared sequence variants was considered likely to be a technical artifact of the sequencing pipeline. In a later analysis, TCR association rates were found to vary across HLA loci, with the most associated TCRs seen for DRB1 alleles and the fewest for HLA-C alleles. It was suggested by the authors that the approach could potentially be generalized to other disease states and immunological phenotypes. In a later genetic analysis, fewer N-insertions in productive TCRs were reported among donors in an Asian-associated ancestry cluster than the roughly 710-donor mean. CMV serostatus was the only immune exposure information available for the cohort. A total of fewer than 200 TCR beta chains were listed by the study as associated with cytomegalovirus. Three of the identified cytomegalovirus-associated TCR beta chains were confirmed in vitro to be specific for cytomegalovirus antigens. V-gene and J-gene trimming of TCR beta chains was associated with a missense DCLRE1C variant in a later genetic analysis, and the association was replicated in an independent cohort. In an earlier analysis of more than 450 of the donors, most TCR beta V segments were observed in productive rearrangements about 87% or about 30% of the time, broadly matching IMGT annotations. Cytomegalovirus status was reported to be diagnosed by the classifier with high specificity and sensitivity in both the original and validation cohorts. A later analysis reported that several top co-occurrence clusters appeared linked to parvovirus B19, influenza, CMV and Epstein-Barr virus. According to a later analysis, most CMV-associated TCR beta chains appeared to be HLA-restricted, and the HLA associations seemed to be driven largely by CMV exposure. A further reported finding was that TCR beta sequences accurately predicted the HLA-A and HLA-B alleles for most subjects in the first cohort. In this cohort, only TCR beta chains were sequenced, and detectable features were limited by the absence of alpha or paired-chain data. At a false discovery rate of 0.05, a later analysis linked under 20,000 TCR beta sequences to specific HLA alleles. Because HLA typing was missing for some donors at each locus, association tests included only the typed subset. Across donors, most TCR sequences were observed very rarely, whereas some public TCRs were present in many individuals.

CDR1 MNHNS and CDR2 SASEGT are derived from the germline V gene. Relative to germline, V is 2 bases shorter and J is 4 bases shorter, with 5 bases between their ends. The CDR3 spans 12 residues, from the cysteine through the phenylalanine. The read is trimmed to its CDR3 DNA, 36 bases read in frame from base 1. Library prep was done by the immunoSEQ multiplex PCR assay. The multiplex PCR relied on a mix of 60 forward primers for TCR Vbeta segments and 13 reverse primers for TCR Jbeta segments. Amplification of the CDR3 region of rearranged TCR beta genes was performed with a multiplex PCR assay on genomic DNA. On the Illumina HiSeq System, the amplified TCR beta libraries were sequenced as 87-base-pair reads. As for the authors' bioinformatics: Across the 500 to 850 repertoires, a later analysis counted tens of millions of unique TCR beta chains, some 11 million of which were shared by at least two donors. Raw reads were error-corrected and collapsed into unique sequences with a nearest-neighbor algorithm that merged closely related sequences to remove PCR and sequencing errors. Alignment of CDR3 sequences to IMGT reference sequences was used to assign V, D and J gene segments. For a sequence to be retained, a match of at least six nucleotides to both a V gene segment and a J gene segment was required. A rearrangement counted as productive if the CDR3 had no stop codons and remained in frame with V and J, and every other rearrangement counted as non-productive. CDR3 was defined by IMGT convention, running from the second conserved V-encoded cysteine to the conserved J-encoded phenylalanine. In an earlier analysis of approximately 500 of the donors, sequences lacking an unambiguous match to a single V gene segment were excluded. In an earlier analysis of approximately 550 of the donors, V segments were called functional above 56.7% productive rearrangements and were called segregating when the between-donor standard deviation exceeded 5%. A statistical classification framework was built for diagnosing cytomegalovirus status from the catalog of TCR beta chain sequences. In a later analysis, TCR nucleotide sequences were compared against IMGT/GENE-DB human TR gene sequences so that V and J genes could be assigned. In a later analysis, CDR3 sequences and most-parsimonious VDJ recombination scenarios were assigned using the TCRdist pipeline. A later analysis defined each TCR beta chain by its CDR3 amino acid sequence plus V-gene family, and excluded reads lacking a unique V-gene family. To address suspected cross-contamination and a sequencing artifact, a later analysis removed approximately 600 highly shared, low-generation-probability nucleotide sequences. For each public chain, a later analysis derived a clonal expansion index from normalized ranks of inferred template counts within each repertoire. Generation probabilities in a later analysis came from a VDJ recombination model fitted to out-of-frame rearrangements, and those results were checked against IGoR. Hypergeometric tests were used in a later analysis to score TCR-TCR, TCR-HLA and TCR-CMV co-occurrence, with a repertoire-size bias correction applied to the TCR pairs. A later analysis estimated false discovery rates by permuting HLA or CMV assignments 20 times. In a later analysis, co-occurring TCRs were grouped using DBSCAN, and TCRdist sequence similarity was added for clustering within HLA-allele-positive subsets. Co-occurrence clustering excluded repertoires with fewer than 30,000 or more than 120,000 public chains, plus five with anomalous nucleotide sharing. Drawn from immuneACCESS, this table holds only the in-frame rearrangements with V and J called that TCRdb kept. Clones are partly lost; checked studies trace under half to an unresolved V gene and leave the rest unexplained. V and J calls plus clone size are reproduced from that table; the DNA served to infer D and trimming. The sample contains roughly 150,000 clones, roughly 81% of them found a single time. The top ten clonotypes cover about 2.3% of the sample.

The cohort consisted of fewer than 700 healthy bone marrow donors. At the time of sampling, every cohort member was nominally healthy, though immune exposures that went unrecorded were likely present. The donor tested CMV seronegative, placing the donor among the 350 to 400 seronegative members of the cohort. A peripheral blood sample was provided by each donor, and peripheral blood mononuclear cells were used for TCR beta sequencing. Genomic DNA was extracted from the blood cell samples with the Qiagen DNeasy Blood Extraction Kit. Notes on this clone: The antigen it recognizes is unknown. No base quality values were provided; no much bigger clone lies one nucleotide off.

The sequenced sample was PBMCs. The TCR originated in a woman under 30 in good health and CMV-seronegative. In this chain, TRBV6-1 is recombined with TRBJ1-2, with no D gene named confidently. Here is the DNA: TGTGCCAGCAGTGAAATCCGCTATGGCTACACCTTC. Its product reads: CASSEIRYGYTF.